Listed here is a single T cell receptor (beta chain). Trimming removed 6 bases from V and 2 bases from J; junction bases left unmatched: 13. The CDR3 runs to 17 residues. Germline assignment: CDR1 MDHEN and CDR2 SYDVKM. The sample belongs to a study of T cells in Graves' hyperthyroidism and ophthalmopathy. The investigators amplified TCR beta CDR3 regions from RNA transcripts. A first-round RT-PCR of the TCR CDR3 used the HTBI primer set. TCRdb ran MiXCR on the multiplex PCR reads and lists one entry per CDR3 protein. The data show around 55,000 distinct CDR3 sequences, less than 60% seen once. The TCR sequence derives from a woman aged 50 to 60 with Graves' ophthalmopathy. The J gene is TRBJ1-5, the V gene TRBV28, with 7 bases fitting TRBD1. What was sequenced was blood. The CDR3 loop is CASSLPPGGIGNQPQHF. The CDR3 DNA is TGTGCCAGCAGCCTACCTCCAGGGGGTATAGGCAATCAGCCCCAGCATTTT.